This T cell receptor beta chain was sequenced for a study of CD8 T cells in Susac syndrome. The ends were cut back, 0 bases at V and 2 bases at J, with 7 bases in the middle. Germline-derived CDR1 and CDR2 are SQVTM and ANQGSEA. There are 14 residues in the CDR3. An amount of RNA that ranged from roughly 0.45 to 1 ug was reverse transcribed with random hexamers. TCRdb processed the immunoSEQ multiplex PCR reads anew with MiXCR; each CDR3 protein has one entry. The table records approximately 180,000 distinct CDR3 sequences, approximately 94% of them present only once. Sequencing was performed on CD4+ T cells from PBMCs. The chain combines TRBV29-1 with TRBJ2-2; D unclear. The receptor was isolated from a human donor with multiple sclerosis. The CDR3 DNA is TGCAGCGTTGAAGAACACGTCAACACCGGGGAGCTGTTTTTT. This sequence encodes CSVEEHVNTGELFF.